Sequencing of this T cell receptor beta chain was carried out in a study of cytomegalovirus exposure and HLA in healthy donors. Study-level points and caveats: Relative to equally common others, HLA-associated TCR beta chains showed greater clonal expansion in a later analysis. Owing to their indistinguishability, certain V segments, notably TRBV6-2 and TRBV6-3, were excluded.

The PCR used 60 Vbeta and 13 Jbeta primers. The data were produced by immunoSEQ multiplex PCR, yet TCRdb's version contains in-frame clones alone and is incomplete. The sample shows about 120,000 clones, 80% of them seen only once. Germline-derived CDR1 and CDR2 are ENHRY and SYGVKD. This CDR3 spans 16 amino acids. Trimming cost V 7 bases and J 0 bases; bases outside gene matches: 10. On this clone: As yet, its antigen is unknown.

Healthy donors of bone marrow made up the group. This TCR came from a man younger than 40 in good health and CMV-seronegative. Sequencing used PBMCs. The chain employs TRBV10-3 and TRBJ1-1, with 8 nucleotides matching TRBD1. The CDR3 DNA follows: TGTGCCATCACCCCCGGGACAGGCACCATGAACACTGAAGCTTTCTTT. It translates to CAITPGTGTMNTEAFF.